This T cell receptor (beta chain) is from a study of T cells after yellow fever vaccination. TCRdb used MiXCR to reprocess the 5' RACE reads, holding one entry per CDR3 protein. The data contain some 96,000 distinct CDR3 sequences, 7.5% to 10% of them seen just once; the ten biggest clones take up 15% to 20%. This clonotype was seen a handful of times. Germline V gene lookup returns CDR1 SGHRS and CDR2 YFSETQ. The CDR3 sequence is 14 residues long. Trimming cost V 0 bases and J 1 base, with 7 bases left between them. This sequence originates from a young man who received the YFV17D yellow fever vaccine. The sample consisted of CD8+ T cells not binding an NS4B(214-222) dextramer, sorted from PBMCs, taken around 14 days after the first yellow fever vaccination. The chain combines TRBV5-1 with TRBJ2-5; D is perhaps TRBD2 (5 bases). DNA for the CDR3: TGCGCCAGCAGCTTGGTAGAGGGCCAAGAGACCCAGTACTTC. As protein: CASSLVEGQETQYF.